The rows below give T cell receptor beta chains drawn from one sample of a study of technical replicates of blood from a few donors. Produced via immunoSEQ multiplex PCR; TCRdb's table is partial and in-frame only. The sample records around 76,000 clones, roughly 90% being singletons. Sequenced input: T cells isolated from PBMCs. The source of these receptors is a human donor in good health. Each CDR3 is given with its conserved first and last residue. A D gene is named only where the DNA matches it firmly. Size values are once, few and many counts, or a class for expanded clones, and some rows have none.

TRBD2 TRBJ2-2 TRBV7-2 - CASSPLAANTGELFF TGTGCCAGCAGCCCCCTAGCGGCGAACACCGGGGAGCTGTTTTTT
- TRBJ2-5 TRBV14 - CASSPTYRALQETQYF TGTGCCAGCAGCCCGACATACAGGGCCCTCCAAGAGACCCAGTACTTC
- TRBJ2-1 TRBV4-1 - CASSQERGEGEHEQFF TGCGCCAGCAGCCAAGAAAGGGGGGAGGGAGAACATGAGCAGTTCTTC
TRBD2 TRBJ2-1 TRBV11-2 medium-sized CASSLSGRMNNEQFF TGTGCCAGCAGCCTGAGCGGGAGGATGAACAATGAGCAGTTCTTC
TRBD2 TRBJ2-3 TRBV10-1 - CASSRTSGATDTQYF TGCGCCAGCAGTAGGACTAGCGGAGCCACAGATACGCAGTATTTT
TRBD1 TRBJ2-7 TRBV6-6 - CASRDGTGYEQYF TGTGCCAGCAGAGACGGGACAGGCTACGAGCAGTACTTC
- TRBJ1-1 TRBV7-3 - CASSLTGQGNTEAFF TGTGCCAGCAGCTTAACCGGTCAGGGAAACACTGAAGCTTTCTTT
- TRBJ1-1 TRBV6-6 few CASTTNTEAFF TGTGCCAGCACTACTAACACTGAAGCTTTCTTT
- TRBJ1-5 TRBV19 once CASSIFNTADQPQHF TGTGCCAGTAGTATATTTAACACCGCCGATCAGCCCCAGCATTTT
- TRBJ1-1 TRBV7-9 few CASSLERQPEAFF TGTGCCAGCAGCTTAGAGAGACAGCCTGAAGCTTTCTTT
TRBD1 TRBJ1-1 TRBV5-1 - CASGGQGGTEAFF TGCGCCAGCGGAGGACAGGGGGGGACTGAAGCTTTCTTT
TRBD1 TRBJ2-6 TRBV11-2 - CASSSEGTERFGANVLTF TGTGCCAGCAGCTCCGAAGGGACAGAACGGTTTGGGGCCAACGTCCTGACTTTC
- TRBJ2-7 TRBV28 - CASSSSASVLYEQYF TGTGCCAGCAGTTCGTCTGCTAGCGTACTCTACGAGCAGTACTTC
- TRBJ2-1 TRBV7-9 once CARKEAANEQFF TGTGCCAGGAAGGAGGCAGCTAATGAGCAGTTCTTC
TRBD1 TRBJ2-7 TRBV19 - CASSPGQGFYEQYF TGTGCCAGTAGTCCCGGACAGGGTTTCTACGAGCAGTACTTC
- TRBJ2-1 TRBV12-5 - CASGLYSYNEQFF TGTGCTAGTGGTTTGTATAGCTACAATGAGCAGTTCTTC
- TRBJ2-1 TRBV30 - CAWSSLSVNNEQFF TGTGCCTGGAGTTCTCTGTCAGTAAACAATGAGCAGTTCTTC
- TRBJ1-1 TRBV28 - CASKTSVNTEAFF TGTGCCAGCAAAACCTCAGTAAACACTGAAGCTTTCTTT
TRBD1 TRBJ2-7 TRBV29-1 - CSVEAPGQGASYEQYF TGCAGCGTTGAAGCCCCGGGACAGGGGGCATCCTACGAGCAGTACTTC
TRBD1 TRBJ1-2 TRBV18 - CASSPQQGEDGYTF TGTGCCAGCTCACCACAGCAGGGGGAGGATGGCTACACCTTC
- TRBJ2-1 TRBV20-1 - CSAIPYEQFF TGCAGTGCTATTCCCTATGAGCAGTTCTTC
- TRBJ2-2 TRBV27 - CASSAGTGELFF TGTGCCAGCTCTGCGGGGACCGGGGAGCTGTTTTTT
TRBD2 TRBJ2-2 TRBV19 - CASLRTSGISGELFF TGTGCCAGTTTAAGGACTAGCGGGATATCTGGGGAGCTGTTTTTT
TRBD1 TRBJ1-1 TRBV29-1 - CSVEDKNEGAAFF TGCAGCGTTGAAGATAAGAATGAGGGGGCAGCTTTCTTT
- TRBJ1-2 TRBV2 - CASRGPRLYGYTF TGTGCCAGCAGGGGGCCTCGGCTCTATGGCTACACCTTC
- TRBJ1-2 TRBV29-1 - CSVEKRNYGYTF TGCAGCGTTGAAAAGAGGAACTATGGCTACACCTTC
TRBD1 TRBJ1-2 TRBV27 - CASSFGRGRYGYTF TGTGCCAGCAGTTTCGGCAGGGGGAGGTATGGCTACACCTTC
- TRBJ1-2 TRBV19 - CASSPLDPLGATYGYTF TGTGCCAGTAGTCCCCTGGACCCCCTGGGAGCCACCTATGGCTACACCTTC
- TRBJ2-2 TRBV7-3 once CASSLGLNTGELFF TGTGCCAGCAGCTTAGGACTGAACACCGGGGAGCTGTTTTTT
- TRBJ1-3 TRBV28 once CASSSDTSSGNTIYF TGTGCCAGCAGTTCTGACACGAGCTCTGGAAACACCATATATTTT
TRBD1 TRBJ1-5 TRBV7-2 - CASSFVQGGNQPQHF TGTGCCAGCAGCTTCGTACAGGGGGGCAATCAGCCCCAGCATTTT
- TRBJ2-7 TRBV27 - CASSERGGEQYF TGTGCCAGCAGCGAGAGGGGAGGCGAGCAGTACTTC
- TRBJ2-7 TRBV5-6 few CASSKSEFPGEQYF TGTGCCAGCAGCAAATCCGAGTTTCCAGGCGAGCAGTACTTC
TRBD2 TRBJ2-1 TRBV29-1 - CSVDGTSGRWPYNEQFF TGCAGCGTCGACGGGACTAGCGGGAGATGGCCCTACAATGAGCAGTTCTTC
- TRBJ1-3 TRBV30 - CAGATGSSGNTIYF TGTGCCGGAGCTACAGGGAGCTCTGGAAACACCATATATTTT
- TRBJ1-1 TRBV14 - CASSQLTEQAGTEAFF TGTGCCAGCAGCCAACTTACAGAGCAGGCCGGAACTGAAGCTTTCTTT
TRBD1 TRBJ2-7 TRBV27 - CASSLSGGQGNYEQYF TGTGCCAGCAGTTTATCCGGGGGACAGGGGAACTACGAGCAGTACTTC
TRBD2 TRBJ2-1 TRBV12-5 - CASGFTLTSGREDEQFF TGTGCTAGTGGTTTCACCCTGACTAGCGGGAGGGAGGATGAGCAGTTCTTC
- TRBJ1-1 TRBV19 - CASTGYGMNTEAFF TGTGCCAGTACGGGATACGGGATGAACACTGAAGCTTTCTTT
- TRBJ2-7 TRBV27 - CASSLVGAYEQYF TGTGCCAGCAGTTTGGTAGGGGCGTACGAGCAGTACTTC
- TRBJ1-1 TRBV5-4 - CASRPQAVRTEAFF TGTGCCAGCAGGCCACAGGCGGTTAGGACTGAAGCTTTCTTT
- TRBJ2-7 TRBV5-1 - CASSTDSYEQYF TGCGCCAGCAGCACGGACAGTTACGAGCAGTACTTC
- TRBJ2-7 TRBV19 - CASSIRRGSYEQYF TGTGCCAGTAGTATAAGAAGGGGATCCTACGAGCAGTACTTC
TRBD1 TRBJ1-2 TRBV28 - CASSSSGTGAINYGYTF TGTGCCAGCAGTTCCTCCGGGACAGGGGCTATAAACTATGGCTACACCTTC
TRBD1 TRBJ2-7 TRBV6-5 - CASSGPGQGLYEQYF TGTGCCAGCAGTGGCCCGGGACAGGGACTGTACGAGCAGTACTTC
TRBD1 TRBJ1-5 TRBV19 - CATLSRTGENQPQHF TGTGCCACCCTCTCCCGGACAGGGGAAAATCAGCCCCAGCATTTT